Here is one T cell receptor (beta chain) with its context. Its antigen is not yet known. No base qualities exist here, and no much larger clone lies one base off it. This sample stems from a study of T cell responses to AZD1222 COVID-19 vaccine (dated by TCRdb to the early 2020s). Study-level background: TCR sequencing was performed for about 250 trial participants, of whom some 200 were given two doses of AZD1222 and about 25 were given two doses of MenACWY control vaccine. Enrollment into the trials was organized by age into subgroups of 18-55, 56-69 and 70-plus years, and those subgroups contained about 160, 30 and 59 TCR-sequenced participants, respectively.

CDR1 and CDR2 (SGHNT, YENEEA) derive from the germline V gene. Trimming accounts for 5 bases at V and 5 bases at J, while the number of junction bases matched to no gene is 5. There are 14 amino acids in the CDR3, from cysteine to phenylalanine inclusive. Here the CDR3 DNA is all that survives: 42 bases in frame from base 1. The sample's time point label is to be understood as: baseline before first vaccination. The sample's treatment or condition label is to be understood as: meningococcal conjugate vaccine given as trial control. Vaccinee samples were obtained from the UK trials COV001 and COV002, which included a single-blind randomized controlled phase 2/3 trial of AZD1222 (ChAdOx1 nCoV-19) in healthy adults. For TCRbeta chain sequencing, PBMC samples from trial participants were taken at day 0 and at day 28 after the second dose. On the study overall, not on this receptor specifically: Most participants were white British and females outnumbered males, and the authors suggested that clonal diversity may have been underestimated. Because no samples from the day 14 peak response were available, repertoires could be characterized only after the peak T cell response. Reportedly, close to half of the unique spike-specific TCRs recognized epitopes lying outside the regions that are mutated in the B.1.351 and B.1.1.7 variants. After two AZD1222 doses, both the breadth and the depth of spike-specific TCRs were significantly higher than at day 0 and than in MenACWY recipients. Conclusions about previously exposed vaccinees are limited because only six or seven AZD1222 recipients were SARS-CoV-2 seropositive at baseline. In the small 56-69-year group, the increase in depth fell short of significance, most likely because of low power. The whole spike protein was spanned by vaccine-associated CD4 TCRs, and dominant responses were seen in regions 160-218 and 743-854.

The CDR3 regions of human TCRbeta chains were analyzed by immunosequencing. The authors processed their data as follows. TCRs in the repertoires were matched against a reference library of SARS-CoV-2-specific TCRs that had been generated with the MIRA antigen-specificity platform. Breadth meant the fraction of unique TCRs that were SARS-CoV-2-associated, whereas depth meant the fraction of total T cells that were SARS-CoV-2-associated. Using the MIRA data, every spike-specific TCR was mapped to the spike region that the TCR reacted to and assigned to either a CD4 or a CD8 class. Log10-transformed breadth and depth values were compared by one-way ANOVA with Sidak's multiple comparisons tests. TCRdb mirrors the immuneACCESS table, restricted to in-frame sequences. Some clones are absent from its copies; in checked studies, under half trace to an unresolved V gene, and the reason for the others is unknown. That table is the source of V, J and clone size, and D and trimming were worked out from the DNA. This sample holds more than 70,000 clones; approximately 88% were observed only once. Roughly 5% of the sample comes from the top ten.

The TCR was taken from an adult in good health. The receptor chain draws on TRBV11-3 and TRBJ1-4; the central 7 bases match TRBD1. The starting material was peripheral blood, obtained on day 0 of MenACWY control vaccination. The CDR3 region: CASSPTGQNEKLFF. The DNA sequence is as follows: TGTGCCAGCAGCCCCACGGGACAGAATGAAAAACTGTTTTTT.